These 13 T cell receptor beta chains were all obtained from the same sample, sequenced in a study of T cells in Graves' hyperthyroidism and ophthalmopathy. Amplified TCR beta CDR3 regions came from RNA transcripts. RT-PCR in the first round (using the HTBI primer set) targeted the TCR CDR3. From the multiplex PCR reads, TCRdb called clonotypes with MiXCR, one entry per CDR3 protein. The table includes more than 300,000 distinct CDR3 sequences, about a sixth detected once. The sample consisted of blood. These receptors all come from a young woman with Graves' hyperthyroidism that later progressed to Graves' ophthalmopathy.

A word on this clonotype: It may be a read error: a sequence one base away is much more abundant. The chain employs TRBV20-1 and TRBJ1-1; D perhaps matches TRBD1 (5 bases). There are 13 residues in the CDR3. Germline CDR1 DFQATT, CDR2 SNEGSKA (reference sequence). The CDR3 coding sequence is TGCAGTGCTAGAGTAACTTCGGACACTGGAGCTTTCTTT. This gives the protein CSARVTSDTGAFF.

V usage is TRBV15 and J usage is TRBJ2-5; 10 positions agree with TRBD1. Germline loops: CDR1 LNHNV, CDR2 YYDKDF (reference sequence). V shed 0 bases, J shed 5 bases, and the junction held 6 bases outside the gene matches. The CDR3 spans 16 residues. Written as DNA, the CDR3 is TGTGCCACCAGCAGAGAAGGGACAGGGGAAGGGGAGACCCAGTACTTC. Its translation is CATSREGTGEGETQYF.

The table lists this clonotype with many counts. The chain combines TRBV19 with TRBJ2-5; TRBD1 matches 7 bases. Per the germline V gene, CDR1 is LNHDA and CDR2 is SQIVND (reference sequence). The CDR3 length is 15 residues. The trim removed 3 bases at V and 1 base at J, leaving 5 bases unmatched. The CDR3 region has the DNA TGTGCCAGTAGTATGGTTGACAGGGCCCAAGAGACCCAGTACTTC. Its protein product is CASSMVDRAQETQYF.

In this sample, this clonotype turned up many times. This chain uses TRBV6-1 with TRBJ2-7, with 7 bases lining up with TRBD1. Trimming removed 10 bases from V and 2 bases from J; junction bases left unmatched: 11. There are 14 residues in the CDR3. CDR1 is MNHNS, CDR2 SASEGT, per germline. The CDR3 DNA reads TGTGCCACCCGAGTCGGGACAGAAACCTACGAGCAGTACTTC. Translated: CATRVGTETYEQYF.

In regard to this clonotype: Given a much more abundant clone one base away, this may be a read error. The V gene is TRBV12-3 or TRBV12-4, the J gene TRBJ2-7; the match to TRBD2 covers 11 bases. The CDR3 sequence is 14 residues long. V lost 3 bases, J lost 4 bases, and 2 bases stayed unmatched. The CDR3 DNA reads as TGTGCCAGCAGTTTTAGCGGGAGGGGGTACGAGCAGTACTTC. Translating it yields CASSFSGRGYEQYF.

This clonotype was seen a handful of times. The J gene is TRBJ2-1, the V gene TRBV7-9, with D unresolved. The germline V gene has CDR1 SEHNR and CDR2 FQNEAQ (reference sequence). Trimming removed 6 bases at V and 13 bases at J, with 10 bases between. The CDR3 length is 10 residues. CDR3 in amino acids: CASSSATQFF. The CDR3 bases are TGTGCCAGCAGTTCGGCGACTCAGTTCTTC.

The chain is built from TRBV11-2 and TRBJ2-7; 8 nucleotides line up with TRBD2. Germline values: CDR1 SGHAT, CDR2 FQNNGV. This CDR3 has 16 amino acids. Unmatched junction bases numbered 13, after V lost 6 bases and J lost 3 bases. The chain's CDR3 is CASSRSAGGWIYEQYF. CDR3 DNA: TGTGCCAGCAGTAGGTCGGCGGGAGGATGGATCTACGAGCAGTACTTC.

This clonotype showed up many times. The rearrangement joins TRBV24-1 to TRBJ2-5; D unresolved. Trimming pared 8 bases from V and 5 bases from J, leaving 11 bases between. CDR3 length: 12 amino acids. Germline V gene sequence: CDR1 KGHDR, CDR2 SFDVKD. The chain's CDR3 is CATIDAAETQYF. CDR3 bases: TGTGCCACCATCGACGCCGCCGAGACCCAGTACTTC.

This clonotype was detected only once. The conserved phenylalanine or tryptophan is not found at the CDR3 terminus, so this likely reflects a read error. The chain has TRBV20-1 and TRBJ1-1, with D maybe TRBD1 (5 bases). The germline V and J ends were trimmed by 6 bases and 8 bases, with 13 bases remaining between them. Per the germline V gene, CDR1 is DFQATT and CDR2 is SNEGSKA (reference sequence). This CDR3 region has 11 residues. DNA for the CDR3: TGCAGTGCCGGGCCTGGGGCAGAAGCTTTCCTT. Protein sequence: CSAGPGAEAFL.

Ten or more counts support this clonotype. V is TRBV6-1 and J is TRBJ2-1, with D maybe TRBD2 (5 bases). Trimming took off 0 bases at V and 10 bases at J, with 16 bases between the two ends. Germline CDR1 is MNHNS and CDR2 is SASEGT. The CDR3 is 15 amino acids. The CDR3 protein is CASSEASSGLEEQFF. CDR3 nucleotides: TGTGCCAGCAGTGAAGCTTCGAGCGGCCTGGAAGAGCAGTTCTTC.

This clonotype occurred many times. The chain couples TRBV7-6 to TRBJ2-3; no clear D gene. The germline V gene has CDR1 SGHVS and CDR2 FNYEAQ. This CDR3 is built from 15 residues. Trimming stripped 7 bases from V and 0 bases from J, with 14 bases between. This chain's CDR3 is CASNPWSSSTDTQYF. CDR3 DNA sequence: TGTGCCAGCAACCCGTGGTCGTCTAGCACAGATACGCAGTATTTT. The variable domain in full, completed from reference TRBV7-6 and TRBJ2-3, reads GAGVSQSPRYKVTKRGQDVALRCDPISGHVSLYWYRQALGQGPEFLTYFNYEAQQDKSGLPNDRFSAERPEGSISTLTIQRTEQRDSAMYRCASNPWSSSTDTQYFGPGTRLTVL.

This clonotype was counted at least ten times. The V and J genes are TRBV25-1 and TRBJ2-7, with 7 bases that match TRBD1. This CDR3 contains 16 residues. V lost 4 bases and J lost 3; bases outside the gene matches: 12. Germline-derived CDR1 and CDR2 are MGHDK and SYGVNS. This chain's CDR3 is CASSGNPGQSYYEQYF. CDR3 nucleotide sequence: TGTGCCAGCAGTGGAAATCCGGGACAGAGTTACTACGAGCAGTACTTC.

This clonotype was observed many times. The rearrangement links TRBV3-1 to TRBJ2-7; 8 positions match TRBD2. This CDR3 contains 14 residues. Germline-derived CDR1 and CDR2 are LGHDT and YNNKEL (reference sequence). V lost 1 base and J lost 2; bases outside the gene matches: 1. For the CDR3, the DNA is TGTGCCAGCAGCCAAGGACTAGCGACCTACGAGCAGTACTTC. The encoded protein is CASSQGLATYEQYF.